This TCR beta chain was sequenced during a study of T cell responses to AZD1222 COVID-19 vaccine. Findings of the study overall: Spike regions recognized by vaccine-associated CD4 TCRs spanned the protein, led by 160-218 and 743-854. Among spike-specific TCRs, nearly half reportedly target unmutated variant regions. Baseline testing showed seropositivity in only a handful of AZD1222 recipients.

TCRdb keeps only in-frame clones here, not all; method: immunoSEQ multiplex PCR. The repertoire has tens of thousands of clones, around 84% of them found once; the top ten carry roughly 5%. CDR3 size: 13 residues. V dropped 5 bases and J dropped 0 bases, with 5 bases sitting between them. The germline V gene encodes CDR1 SNHLY and CDR2 FYNNEI. Note on this clone: What it binds is unknown.

The V call is TRBV2, the J call TRBJ1-5; D remains unclear. The source is an adult who received the AZD1222 COVID-19 vaccine. The sample was peripheral blood, taken 28 days after the second AZD1222 dose. The CDR3 is CASSWNSNQPQHF. In nucleotides, the CDR3 is TGTGCCAGCAGTTGGAATAGCAATCAGCCCCAGCATTTT. The full variable domain, with the rest looked up from reference TRBV2 and TRBJ1-5, is EPEVTQTPSHQVTQMGQEVILRCVPISNHLYFYWYRQILGQKVEFLVSFYNNEISEKSEIFDDQFSVERPDGSNFTLKIRSTKLEDSAMYFCASSWNSNQPQHFGDGTRLSIL.